This TCR beta chain originates from a study of T cell responses to AZD1222 COVID-19 vaccine. Study background: Investigators merged groups given second doses at roughly 4 or roughly 12 weeks.

Sequenced by immunoSEQ multiplex PCR; TCRdb stores in-frame clones only, minus some. The sample holds approximately 110,000 clones, around 94% seen once. This receptor was obtained from an adult in good health. This material consisted of peripheral blood, taken on day 0 of AZD1222 vaccination.

In nucleotides, the CDR3 is TGCGCCAGCAGCCCAATCAGTGCTAGCACAGATACGCAGTATTTT. It encodes CASSPISASTDTQYF. The rearrangement uses TRBV5-1 and TRBJ2-3, with D unclear. The CDR3 runs to 15 residues. Germline V gene sequence: CDR1 SGHRS, CDR2 YFSETQ. V was pared by 4 bases and J by 0 bases, with 12 bases between.